This entry describes one T cell receptor (beta chain). The sample comes from a study of OX40 agonist ivuxolimab in advanced cancers. Data came from immunoSEQ multiplex PCR; TCRdb stores just in-frame clones and leaves some out. The sample lists about 20,000 clones, 80% to 90% occurring once. V lost 4 bases and J lost 2; bases outside the gene matches: 4. This CDR3 has 14 amino acids. Germline CDR1 is SGHDT and CDR2 is YYEEEE. The input for sequencing was CD4+ or CD8+ T cells sorted from blood, taken in a trial of the OX40 agonist ivuxolimab. The TCR comes from an adult with an advanced solid tumor such as melanoma, head and neck, liver or kidney cancer. The rearrangement links TRBV5-6 to TRBJ2-7; 9 bases map to TRBD2. The CDR3 DNA sequence: TGTGCCAGCAGCCAGACTAGCGGAACCTACGAGCAGTACTTC. It yields the protein CASSQTSGTYEQYF.